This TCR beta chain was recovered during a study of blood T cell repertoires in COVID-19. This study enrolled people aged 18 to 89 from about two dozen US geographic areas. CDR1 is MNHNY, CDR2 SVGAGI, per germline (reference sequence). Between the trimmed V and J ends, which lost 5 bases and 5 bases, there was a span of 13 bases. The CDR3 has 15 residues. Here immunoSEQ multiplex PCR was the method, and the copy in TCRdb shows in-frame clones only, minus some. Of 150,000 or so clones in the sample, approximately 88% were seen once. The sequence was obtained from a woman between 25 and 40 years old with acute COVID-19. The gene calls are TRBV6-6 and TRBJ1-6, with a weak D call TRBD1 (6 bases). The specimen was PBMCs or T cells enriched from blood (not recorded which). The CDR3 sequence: CASSIQGFDNSPLHF. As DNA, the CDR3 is TGTGCCAGCAGTATACAGGGATTTGATAATTCACCCCTCCACTTT.